A single sample is the source of the 4 T cell receptor beta chains below, sequenced in a study of regulatory T cells in long-lasting Graves disease. Time point defined: persistent/refractory GD, antithyroid drugs over 5 years with positive TRAb. RNA from PBMCs was the source of the TCR library. Investigators prepared the TCR beta libraries by applying iRepertoire HTBI primers and Arm-PCR of CDR3 regions. One entry per CDR3 protein, called by TCRdb with MiXCR from the multiplex PCR reads. The sample has about 470,000 distinct CDR3 sequences; less than 25% are singletons. Sequencing used peripheral blood mononuclear cells (PBMCs), obtained when the disease was refractory, from a patient treated with antithyroid drugs. These receptor sequences come from a female donor with Graves disease.

Of note for this clonotype: Since a much larger clone is just one base distant, this may be a read error. The chain combines TRBV11-2 with TRBJ1-1; D gene ambiguous. The V gene lost 3 bases and the J gene lost 6 bases, with 14 bases spanning the gap. The CDR3 covers 14 residues. Germline loops: CDR1 SGHAT, CDR2 FQNNGV. In DNA form, the CDR3 reads TGTGCCAGCAGCTTCGCCCGTATCCTCGCTGAAGCTTTCTTT. It codes for CASSFARILAEAFF.

This clonotype was counted at least ten times. The chain has TRBV12-3 or TRBV12-4 and TRBJ2-7; D may be TRBD1 (8 bases). There are 15 residues in the CDR3. V was clipped by 2 bases and J by 2 bases, with 13 bases between them. CDR3 sequence reads: CASSLSGTGTYEQYF. As DNA, the CDR3 is TGTGCCAGCAGTTTAAGCGGGACAGGTACCTACGAGCAGTACTTC.

J is TRBJ1-2 and V is TRBV20-1; no firm D call. This CDR3 comprises 10 residues. Germline CDR1 DFQATT, CDR2 SNEGSKA (reference sequence). The CDR3 DNA follows: TGCAGCACAGAAAACTATGGCTACACCTTC. Translated, it gives CSTENYGYTF.

V is TRBV7-6 and J is TRBJ2-7, with 7 bases fitting TRBD1. The CDR3 is 14 residues long. CDR1 is SGHVS and CDR2 is FNYEAQ in the germline V gene. V was pared by 5 bases and J by 9 bases, with 13 bases of the junction left unmatched. The CDR3 is CASSNQYRGSGQYF. CDR3 coding DNA: TGTGCCAGCAGCAATCAATACAGGGGATCAGGGCAGTACTTC.